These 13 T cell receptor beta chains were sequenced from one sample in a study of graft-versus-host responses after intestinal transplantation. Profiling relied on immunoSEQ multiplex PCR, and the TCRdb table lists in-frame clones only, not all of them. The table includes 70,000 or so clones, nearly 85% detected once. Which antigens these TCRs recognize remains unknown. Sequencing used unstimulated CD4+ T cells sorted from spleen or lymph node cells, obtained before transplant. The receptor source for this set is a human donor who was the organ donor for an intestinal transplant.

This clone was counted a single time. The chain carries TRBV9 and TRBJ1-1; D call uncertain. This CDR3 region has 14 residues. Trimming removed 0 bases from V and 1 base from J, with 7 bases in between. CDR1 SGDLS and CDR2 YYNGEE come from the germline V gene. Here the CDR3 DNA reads TGTGCCAGCAGCGTAGGTGGCAAGAACACTGAAGCTTTCTTT. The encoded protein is CASSVGGKNTEAFF.

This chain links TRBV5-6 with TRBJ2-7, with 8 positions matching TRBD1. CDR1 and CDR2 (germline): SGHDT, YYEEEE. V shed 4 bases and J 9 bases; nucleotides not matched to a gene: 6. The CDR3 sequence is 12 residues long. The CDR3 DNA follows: TGTGCCAGCAGCCTGCAGGGGGCGGTGCAGTACGTC. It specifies CASSLQGAVQYV.

The CDR3 region is CASSLDSNYGYTF. The CDR3 DNA follows: TGTGCCAGCAGTCTGGACAGTAACTATGGCTACACCTTC. The chain uses TRBV2 and TRBJ1-2; possible D gene TRBD1, 6 bases. Trimming took 5 bases from V and 1 from J, leaving 8 bases between them. CDR3 length equals 13 residues. Germline-derived CDR1 and CDR2 are SNHLY and FYNNEI.

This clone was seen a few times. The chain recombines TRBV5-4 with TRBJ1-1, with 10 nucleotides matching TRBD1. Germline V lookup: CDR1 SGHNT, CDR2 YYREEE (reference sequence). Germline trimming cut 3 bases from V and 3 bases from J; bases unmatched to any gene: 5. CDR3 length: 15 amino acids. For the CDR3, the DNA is TGTGCCAGCAGCTCTCGGACAGGGGGTGACACTGAAGCTTTCTTT. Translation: CASSSRTGGDTEAFF.

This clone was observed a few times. The DNA of the CDR3 is TGTGCCAGCAGCCCAAGGACAGGGAGCGTCGGCTATGGCTACACCTTC. Translating gives CASSPRTGSVGYGYTF. The gene calls are TRBV5-4 and TRBJ1-2; 8 positions match TRBD1. Germline CDR1 SGHNT, CDR2 YYREEE (reference sequence). Trimming cost V 4 bases and J 4 bases; bases outside gene matches: 12. The CDR3 runs 16 residues.

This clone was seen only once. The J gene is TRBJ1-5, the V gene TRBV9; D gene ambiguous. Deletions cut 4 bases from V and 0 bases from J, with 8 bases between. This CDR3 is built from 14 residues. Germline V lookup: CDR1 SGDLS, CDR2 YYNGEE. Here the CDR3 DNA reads TGTGCCAGCAGCTTCGACTCTAGCAATCAGCCCCAGCATTTT. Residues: CASSFDSSNQPQHF.

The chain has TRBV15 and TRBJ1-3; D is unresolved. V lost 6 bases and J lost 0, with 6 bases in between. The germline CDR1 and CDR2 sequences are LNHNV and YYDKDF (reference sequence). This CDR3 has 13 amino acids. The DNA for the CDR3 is TGTGCCACCAGGACTAGCTCTGGAAACACCATATATTTT. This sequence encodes CATRTSSGNTIYF.

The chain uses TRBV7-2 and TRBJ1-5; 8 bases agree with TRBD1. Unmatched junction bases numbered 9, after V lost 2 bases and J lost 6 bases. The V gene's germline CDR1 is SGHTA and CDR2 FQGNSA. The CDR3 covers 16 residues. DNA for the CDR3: TGTGCCAGCAGCTTAAGGGGGGCAGGGGGCGGTCAGCCCCAGCATTTT. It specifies CASSLRGAGGGQPQHF.

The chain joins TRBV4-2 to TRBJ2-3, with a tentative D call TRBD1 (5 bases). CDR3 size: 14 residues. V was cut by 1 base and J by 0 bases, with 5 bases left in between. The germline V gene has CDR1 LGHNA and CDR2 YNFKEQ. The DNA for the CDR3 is TGTGCCAGCAGCCAAGGACAGAGCACAGATACGCAGTATTTT. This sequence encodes CASSQGQSTDTQYF.

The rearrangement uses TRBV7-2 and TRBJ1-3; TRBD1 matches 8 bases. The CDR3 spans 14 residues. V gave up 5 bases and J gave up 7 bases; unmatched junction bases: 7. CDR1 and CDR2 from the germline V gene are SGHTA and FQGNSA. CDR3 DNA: TGTGCCAGCAGCCTTGGACAGGGTCGGAACACCATATATTTT. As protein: CASSLGQGRNTIYF.

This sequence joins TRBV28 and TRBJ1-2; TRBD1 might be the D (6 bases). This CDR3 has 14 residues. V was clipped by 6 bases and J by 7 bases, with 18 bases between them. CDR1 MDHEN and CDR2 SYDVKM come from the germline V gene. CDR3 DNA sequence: TGTGCCAGCAGCCCGACTGACGTCAGGGGTGGCTACACCTTC. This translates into CASSPTDVRGGYTF.

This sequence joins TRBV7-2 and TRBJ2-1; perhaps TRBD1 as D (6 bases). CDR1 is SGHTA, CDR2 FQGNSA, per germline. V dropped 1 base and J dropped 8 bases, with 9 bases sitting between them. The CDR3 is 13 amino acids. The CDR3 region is CASSLVQGYEQFF. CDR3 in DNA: TGTGCCAGCAGCTTAGTACAGGGATATGAGCAGTTCTTC.

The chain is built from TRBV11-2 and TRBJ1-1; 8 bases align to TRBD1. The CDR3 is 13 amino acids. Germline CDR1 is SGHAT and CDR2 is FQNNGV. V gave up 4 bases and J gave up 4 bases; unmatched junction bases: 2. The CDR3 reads CASSSDRGTEAFF. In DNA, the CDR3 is TGTGCCAGCAGCTCAGACAGGGGCACTGAAGCTTTCTTT.